These 13 T cell receptor beta chains came from one sample sequenced in a study of blood T cell repertoires in COVID-19 (dated by TCRdb to 2020 to 2021). Library prep was done by the immunoSEQ multiplex PCR assay. In TCRdb, the immuneACCESS table is reduced to in-frame sequences with V and J assigned. These tables do not hold every clone; where another copy was compared, an unresolved V gene accounts for under half, and the others remain unexplained. This sample has 250,000 to 300,000 clones in its table, and 86% of those were observed once. Clones ranked in the top ten supply 3.6% of the sample. The sample was peripheral blood. The receptors were gathered from a man aged 18-30 years with active or convalescent COVID-19.

J is TRBJ2-1 and V is TRBV5-5, with D possibly being TRBD2 (6 bases). The length of the CDR3 is 16 residues. The V gene's germline CDR1 is SGHKS and CDR2 YYEKEE (reference sequence). V lost 2 bases and J lost 0, with 12 bases in between. CDR3 bases: TGTGCCAGCAGCTTAAGAACTAGCAGCTCCTACAATGAGCAGTTCTTC. It codes for CASSLRTSSSYNEQFF.

This chain uses TRBV2 with TRBJ1-1; D remains ambiguous. Germline CDR1 SNHLY, CDR2 FYNNEI. The CDR3 sequence is 16 residues long. The V and J ends lost 8 bases and 0 bases respectively, with 19 bases between them. CDR3 sequence reads: CASSPPAGGVNTEAFF. CDR3 sequence (DNA): TGTGCCAGCTCCCCTCCAGCCGGCGGCGTGAACACTGAAGCTTTCTTT.

V and J are TRBV12-3 or TRBV12-4 and TRBJ2-7; TRBD2 might be the D (5 bases). There are 13 residues in the CDR3. With 1 base removed from V and 6 bases from J, the gap between germline ends came to 10 bases. CDR3 in amino acids: CASSLVLAGEQYF. CDR3 coding DNA: TGTGCCAGCAGTTTAGTCCTAGCTGGCGAGCAGTACTTC.

CDR3 nucleotides: TGTGCCAGCATAACAAACACTGAAGCTTTCTTT. Translating gives CASITNTEAFF. The J gene is TRBJ1-1, the V gene TRBV6-1; D remains unclear. Germline V gene data show CDR1 as MNHNS and CDR2 as SASEGT. Trimming removed 7 bases at V and 2 bases at J, with 5 bases between. The CDR3 is 11 residues long.

The chain has TRBV11-2 and TRBJ2-1, with D possibly TRBD2 on 5 matching bases. The CDR3 spans 11 residues. V lost 5 bases and J lost 7, with 6 bases in between. Germline CDR1 is SGHAT and CDR2 is FQNNGV. CDR3 sequence reads: CASSPGNEQFF. CDR3 in DNA: TGTGCCAGCAGCCCGGGGAATGAGCAGTTCTTC. Full variable domain (remainder filled in from reference TRBV11-2 and TRBJ2-1): EAGVAQSPRYKIIEKRQSVAFWCNPISGHATLYWYQQILGQGPKLLIQFQNNGVVDDSQLPKDRFSAERLKGVDSTLKIQPAKLEDSAVYLCASSPGNEQFFGPGTRLTVL.

The chain carries TRBV11-3 and TRBJ2-5; D gene unclear. Germline CDR1 reads SGHNT; CDR2 reads YENEEA. The CDR3 consists of 15 residues. The V end lost 5 bases, the J end lost 1 base, and 14 bases lay between the germline ends. The CDR3 here is CASSPPWAGQETQYF. The CDR3 coding sequence is TGTGCCAGCAGCCCCCCGTGGGCAGGCCAAGAGACCCAGTACTTC.

The V gene is TRBV4-1, the J gene TRBJ2-3; 13 bases match TRBD2. CDR1 and CDR2 from the germline V gene are MGHRA and YSYEKL. The CDR3 is 18 residues long. The J segment lost 0 bases and the V segment lost 4 bases, leaving 7 bases of the junction unmatched. CDR3 DNA sequence: TGCGCCAGCAGCCGGGCGACTAGCGGGGGGTCTAGCACAGATACGCAGTATTTT. Its protein is CASSRATSGGSSTDTQYF.

The chain couples TRBV14 to TRBJ2-1; 12 nucleotides align to TRBD2. The CDR3 contains 16 residues. The V and J ends lost 4 bases and 3 bases, in that order; junction bases with no gene match: 4. Germline-derived CDR1 and CDR2 are SGHDN and FVKESK. The DNA for the CDR3 is TGTGCCAGCAGCCCCAGGACTAGCGGGATCTACAATGAGCAGTTCTTC. Protein product: CASSPRTSGIYNEQFF.

The chain uses TRBV19 and TRBJ1-5, with a possible D match to TRBD1 (5 bases). Trimming pared 1 base from V and 4 bases from J, leaving 11 bases between. From germline, CDR1 is LNHDA and CDR2 SQIVND (reference sequence). The CDR3 covers 15 residues. The CDR3 DNA reads TGTGCCAGTAGTATAGGGGACTCTAATAATCAGCCCCAGCATTTT. It encodes CASSIGDSNNQPQHF.

V gene TRBV9 combines with J gene TRBJ2-2; 8 bases map to TRBD2. J gave up 1 base and V 5 bases, and 10 bases lay outside the gene matches. This CDR3 is 17 amino acids long. CDR1 and CDR2 from the germline V gene are SGDLS and YYNGEE. The chain's CDR3 is CASSDNGGGWNTGELFF. Here the CDR3 DNA reads TGTGCCAGCAGTGACAATGGCGGGGGGTGGAACACCGGGGAGCTGTTTTTT.

This chain links TRBV6-1 with TRBJ2-7; a possible D gene is TRBD2 (5 bases). The CDR3 runs to 16 residues. Trimming removed 0 bases at V and 2 bases at J, with 14 bases between. The germline CDR1 and CDR2 sequences are MNHNS and SASEGT. In nucleotides, the CDR3 is TGTGCCAGCAGTGAAGCGCTGGTGGGAGTAACCTACGAGCAGTACTTC. Its translation: CASSEALVGVTYEQYF.

V is TRBV28 and J is TRBJ2-2; maybe TRBD2 (6 bases). This CDR3 region has 13 residues. Trimming pared 7 bases from V and 1 base from J, leaving 7 bases between. Germline V CDR1 and CDR2: MDHEN, SYDVKM. Here the CDR3 DNA reads TGTGCCAGCATGGGGGGGAACACCGGGGAGCTGTTTTTT. Translation: CASMGGNTGELFF.

This chain uses TRBV27 with TRBJ2-1; D is perhaps TRBD1 (5 bases). This CDR3 region has 12 residues. Trimming pared 6 bases from V and 8 bases from J, leaving 11 bases between. Germline CDR1 MNHEY, CDR2 SMNVEV (reference sequence). CDR3 nucleotides: TGTGCCAGCAGGTCCACAGGCGATGAGCAGTTCTTC. The encoded protein is CASRSTGDEQFF.